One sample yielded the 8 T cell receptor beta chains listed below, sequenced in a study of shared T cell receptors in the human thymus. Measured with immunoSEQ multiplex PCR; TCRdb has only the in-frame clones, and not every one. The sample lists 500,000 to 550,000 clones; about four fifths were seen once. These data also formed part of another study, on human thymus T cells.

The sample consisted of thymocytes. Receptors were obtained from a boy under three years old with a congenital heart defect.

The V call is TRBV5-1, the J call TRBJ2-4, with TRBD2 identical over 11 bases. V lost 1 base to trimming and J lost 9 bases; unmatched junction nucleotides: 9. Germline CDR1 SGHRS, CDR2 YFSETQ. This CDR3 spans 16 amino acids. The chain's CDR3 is CASSLISGRARSIQYF. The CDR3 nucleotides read TGCGCCAGCAGCTTGATTAGCGGGAGGGCCCGAAGCATTCAGTACTTC.

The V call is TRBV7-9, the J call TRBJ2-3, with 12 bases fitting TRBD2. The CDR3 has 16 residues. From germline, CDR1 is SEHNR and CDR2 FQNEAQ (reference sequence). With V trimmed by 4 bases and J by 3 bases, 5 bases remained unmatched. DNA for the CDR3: TGTGCCAGCAGCTGGACTAGCGGGAAGGGGACAGATACGCAGTATTTT. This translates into CASSWTSGKGTDTQYF.

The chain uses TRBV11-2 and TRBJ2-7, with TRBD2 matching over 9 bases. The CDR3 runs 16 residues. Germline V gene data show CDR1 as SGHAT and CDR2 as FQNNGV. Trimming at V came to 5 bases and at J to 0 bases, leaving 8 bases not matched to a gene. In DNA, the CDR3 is TGTGCCAGCAGCACCCCATTGACTAGCGGCTCCTACGAGCAGTACTTC. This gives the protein CASSTPLTSGSYEQYF.

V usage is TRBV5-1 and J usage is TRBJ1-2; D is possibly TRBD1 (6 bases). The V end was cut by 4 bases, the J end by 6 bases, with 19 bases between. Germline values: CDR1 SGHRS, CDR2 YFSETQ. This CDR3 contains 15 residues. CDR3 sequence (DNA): TGCGCCAGCAGCGTGGAACGGGACACTGCTAATGGCTACACCTTC. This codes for CASSVERDTANGYTF. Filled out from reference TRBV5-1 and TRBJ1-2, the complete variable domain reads KAGVTQTPRYLIKTRGQQVTLSCSPISGHRSVSWYQQTPGQGLQFLFEYFSETQRNKGNFPGRFSGRQFSNSRSEMNVSTLELGDSALYLCASSVERDTANGYTFGSGTRLTVV.

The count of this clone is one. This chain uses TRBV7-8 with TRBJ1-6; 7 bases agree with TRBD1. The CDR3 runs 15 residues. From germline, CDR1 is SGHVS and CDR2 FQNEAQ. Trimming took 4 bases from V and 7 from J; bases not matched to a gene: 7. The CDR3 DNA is TGTGCCAGCAGCTCTAAGGGGGCCCCCAATTCACCCCTCCACTTT. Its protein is CASSSKGAPNSPLHF. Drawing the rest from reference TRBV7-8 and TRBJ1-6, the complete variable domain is GAGVSQSPRYKVAKRGQDVALRCDPISGHVSLFWYQQALGQGPEFLTYFQNEAQLDKSGLPSDRFFAERPEGSVSTLKIQRTQQEDSAVYLCASSSKGAPNSPLHFGNGTRLTVT.

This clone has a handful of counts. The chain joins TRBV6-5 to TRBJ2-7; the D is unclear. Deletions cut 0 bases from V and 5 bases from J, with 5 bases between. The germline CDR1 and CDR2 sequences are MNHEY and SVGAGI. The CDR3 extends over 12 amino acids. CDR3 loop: CASSYSPNEQYF. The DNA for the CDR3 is TGTGCCAGCAGTTACTCCCCCAACGAGCAGTACTTC.

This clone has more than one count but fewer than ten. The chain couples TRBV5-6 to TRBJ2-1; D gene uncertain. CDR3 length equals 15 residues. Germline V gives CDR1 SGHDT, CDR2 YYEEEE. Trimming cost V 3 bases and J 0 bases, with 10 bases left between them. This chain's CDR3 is CASSWLCSSYNEQFF. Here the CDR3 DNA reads TGTGCCAGCAGCTGGTTATGTAGCTCCTACAATGAGCAGTTCTTC.

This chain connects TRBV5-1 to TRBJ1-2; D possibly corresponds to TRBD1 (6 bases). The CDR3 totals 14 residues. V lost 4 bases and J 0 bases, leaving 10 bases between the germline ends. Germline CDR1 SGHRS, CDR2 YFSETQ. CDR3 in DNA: TGCGCCAGCAGCGTGGACAGAACTAACTATGGCTACACCTTC. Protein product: CASSVDRTNYGYTF.